This T cell receptor (beta chain) is from a study of low-dose radiotherapy and immunotherapy resistance in tumors. Study background: The study administered intravenous cyclophosphamide at 200 mg/m2 every two weeks, one day ahead of radiation and immunotherapy.

This clonotype was observed many times. TRAV- and TRBV-specific primers primed first-strand cDNA, covering alpha and beta chains. With a V-primer adapter and a constant-region primer, TCRs were amplified for approximately 20 PCR cycles. TCRdb ran MiXCR on the reads and lists one entry per CDR3 protein. The data hold 85,000 to 100,000 distinct CDR3 sequences, with roughly a tenth observed a single time. Time point given: before trial treatment. Germline V gene sequence: CDR1 SGHAT, CDR2 FQNNGV. V dropped 3 bases and J dropped 7; count of bases not matched to a gene: 7. The CDR3 runs 15 residues. The material was PBMCs, obtained before treatment. This chain uses TRBV11-2 with TRBJ2-1, with TRBD2 matching over 9 bases. The receptor was isolated from a male donor with prostate cancer. CDR3 coding DNA: TGTGCCAGCAGCTTGCTTGGCGGGAGGGCAAATGAGCAGTTCTTC. Its translation is CASSLLGGRANEQFF.